These 9 T cell receptor beta chains were all obtained from the same sample, sequenced in a study of tumor-infiltrating lymphocytes in primary liver carcinoma. The researchers produced TCR beta cDNA from approximately 460 ng total RNA with a constant-region primer. ARM-PCR, slightly modified, supplied the TCR beta libraries through three nested multiplex PCR rounds. Primers for the first two PCR rounds were TRBV1-TRBV30 forward primers and a C-beta reverse primer (approximately 10 cycles per round). Via MiXCR, TCRdb re-called the multiplex PCR reads, giving one row per CDR3 protein. Of fewer than 350,000 distinct CDR3 sequences detected, 55% to 65% appear once; the ten largest clones hold 9% to 10%. Blood RNA was derived from unsorted whole blood, and germline DNA was extracted too. What was sequenced was peripheral blood. The receptors stem from a man aged 40-55 years with primary liver carcinoma and hepatitis B virus infection.

A word on this clonotype: A much larger clone differs by one base, so this may be a read error. V and J are TRBV6-6 and TRBJ1-5; no reliable D call. This CDR3 spans 14 amino acids. Germline loops: CDR1 MNHNY, CDR2 SVGAGI (reference sequence). DNA for the CDR3: TGTGCCAGCAGTTACTATCAGGAGCCTCAGCACCAGCATTTT. It specifies CASSYYQEPQHQHF.

Details on this clonotype: The germline gene is not matched at one end of the junction; a read error may be the cause. The chain is built from TRBV11-1 and TRBJ2-1; weak D call: TRBD2 (5 bases). The CDR3 length is 15 residues. CDR1 is SGHAT and CDR2 is FQDESV in the germline V gene (reference sequence). The CDR3, as DNA: TGTGCCAACAGCGCAGTCGGAGGTACCTACAATGAGCAGTTCTTC. Encoded protein: CANSAVGGTYNEQFF.

Comment on this clonotype: One end of the junction varies from germline; a read error may be responsible. J is TRBJ2-7 and V is TRBV28; TRBD2 matches at 10 bases. Germline loops: CDR1 MDHEN, CDR2 SYDVKM. CDR3 size: 17 residues. This CDR3 reads CASSLSGLSGRFYEHYF. The CDR3, as DNA: TGTGCCAGCAGTTTAAGCGGTCTTAGCGGGAGGTTTTACGAGCACTACTTC.

As to this clonotype: A much larger clone sits a single nucleotide away, making a read error possible. The chain has TRBV6-1 and TRBJ2-1; D not certain. The CDR3 has 16 amino acids. CDR1 is MNHNS, CDR2 SASEGT, per germline. The CDR3 DNA is TGTGTCAGCAGTGAATTCGGAATAACCACCACCAATGAGCAGTTCTTC. It codes for CVSSEFGITTTNEQFF.

With regard to this clonotype: Possible read error: a much larger clone is one base away. The gene calls are TRBV12-3 or TRBV12-4 and TRBJ2-7; D might be TRBD1 (5 bases). This CDR3 region has 14 residues. The CDR3 here is CASSLVRVSYEQHF. DNA for the CDR3: TGTGCCAGCAGTTTAGTCAGGGTATCCTACGAGCAGCACTTC.

Concerning this clonotype: A clone one base away is much larger, so this may be a read error. The rearrangement links TRBV6-2 or TRBV6-3 to TRBJ2-1; no reliable D call. Germline values: CDR1 MNHEY, CDR2 SVGEGT. This CDR3 contains 12 residues. This CDR3 reads CASSPVSNGQFF. As DNA, the CDR3 is TGTGCCAGCAGTCCTGTCTCCAATGGGCAGTTCTTC.

Details on this clonotype: A much larger clone differs by one base, so this may be a read error. This chain uses TRBV4-2 with TRBJ2-1, with D unresolved. Germline lookup yields CDR1 LGHNA and CDR2 YNFKEQ. There are 15 residues in the CDR3. This CDR3 is CASSQGSSSYNEQLF. CDR3 coding DNA: TGTGCCAGCAGCCAAGGGTCGAGCTCCTACAATGAGCAGCTCTTC.

Concerning this clonotype: At one boundary the junction diverges from the germline segment, which might be a read error. V and J are TRBV11-2 and TRBJ2-1; 7 bases map to TRBD2. This CDR3 has 16 residues. Germline CDR1 is SGHAT and CDR2 is FQNNGV. CDR3 DNA sequence: TGTGCCAACAGCTTAGGTAGCGGGCAATTCGGGGGTGAGCAGTTCTTC. Amino acid sequence: CANSLGSGQFGGEQFF.

Many counts were recorded for this clonotype. The CDR3 loop reads CSALRLAGGEQYF. The DNA of the CDR3 is TGCAGCGCCCTGAGACTAGCGGGAGGCGAGCAGTACTTC. The chain is built from TRBV29-1 and TRBJ2-7; 13 bases align to TRBD2. With 7 bases clipped from V and 6 bases from J, the junction kept 6 bases outside the gene matches. The germline gives CDR1 SQVTM, CDR2 ANQGSEA. The CDR3 runs 13 residues.